This is a list of T cell receptor beta chains from one sample in a study of glioma-infiltrating T cells. TCRdb used MiXCR to reprocess the multiplex PCR reads, holding one entry per CDR3 protein. The sample lists 17,000 or so distinct CDR3 sequences; about 62% were seen once. The sequencing sample was made of glioma tissue, nonneoplastic brain tissue, or PBMCs (not recorded which). These receptors all stem from a human donor with low-grade glioma or glioblastoma, undergoing nonglioma brain surgery, or in good health (not recorded which). The CDR3 runs from the conserved cysteine through the conserved F or W. A D gene is named only where the DNA matches it firmly. The size of a clone is reported for some rows only, either as once, few or many, or as a class for expanded clones.

cdr3_nt cdr3_aa v_call d_call j_call clone_size
TGTGCCAGCATGGAGAGCTCCTATAATTCACCCCTCCACTTT CASMESSYNSPLHF TRBV7-2 NA TRBJ1-6 NA
TGCAGCGTTGAAGAGACGGCCCAGACAGGGGGTCCTTTGAACACCATATATTTT CSVEETAQTGGPLNTIYF TRBV29-1 TRBD1 TRBJ1-3 NA
TGTGCCAGCAGTGGGACCGGAGGGTTAAACACCATATATTTT CASSGTGGLNTIYF TRBV25-1 NA TRBJ1-3 many
TGTGCCAGCAGGAACCCTACAGGGGAGAGCGCAGATACGCAGTATTTT CASRNPTGESADTQYF TRBV7-8 TRBD1 TRBJ2-3 many
TGTGCCAGCAGTTTCACAGGGGACCGAAATGAGCAGTTCTTC CASSFTGDRNEQFF TRBV6-5 TRBD1 TRBJ2-1 NA
TGTGCCAGCAGTTTATCGCGCCCCGGGGGGGAGCAGTTCTTC CASSLSRPGGEQFF TRBV27 TRBD2 TRBJ2-1 once
TGTGCCAGCAGTAACCGGGCTTACAATCAGCCCCAGCATTTT CASSNRAYNQPQHF TRBV28 NA TRBJ1-5 NA
TGTGCCAGCAGCCGTGATCCGGGGGGGACTGAAGCTTTCTTT CASSRDPGGTEAFF TRBV6-1 NA TRBJ1-1 medium-sized
TGTGCCTGCAGTTGGGGTATTGGCAATCAGCCCCAGCATTTT CACSWGIGNQPQHF TRBV6-6 NA TRBJ1-5 NA
TGTGCCAGCAGTTGGACAGGGAAGAATAATTCACCCCTCCACTTT CASSWTGKNNSPLHF TRBV6-1 TRBD1 TRBJ1-6 few
TGTGCCAGCAGCTTAGAGGCTCTACCCGCCTACGAGCAGTACTTC CASSLEALPAYEQYF TRBV7-2 NA TRBJ2-7 many
TGTGCCAGCAGTTTATCCTTGGGACAGGGACGGTTCTTC CASSLSLGQGRFF TRBV27 TRBD1 TRBJ2-1 once
TGTGCCAGCAGTAGGGACGTCTCTGGAAACACCATATATTTT CASSRDVSGNTIYF TRBV6-1 NA TRBJ1-3 few
TGCAGTGCAACTGACGGAACAGGGGCTCATGGCTACACCTTC CSATDGTGAHGYTF TRBV20-1 TRBD1 TRBJ1-2 NA
TGTGCCAGCAGTCCCATCGGGGACAGGTGGCAGCCCCAGCATTTT CASSPIGDRWQPQHF TRBV6-2/TRBV6-3 TRBD1 TRBJ1-5 few
TGCAGTGTTAGGGGACGGAATCTTGAAGCTTTCTTT CSVRGRNLEAFF TRBV20-1 NA TRBJ1-1 NA
TGTGCCAGCAGTTACTCGACTCCACTTAGCAATCAGCCCCAGCATTTT CASSYSTPLSNQPQHF TRBV6-6 NA TRBJ1-5 NA
TGCAGTGCTAGAGATACGACCCGCTCCTACAATGAGCAGTTCTTC CSARDTTRSYNEQFF TRBV20-1 NA TRBJ2-1 NA
TGTGCCAGCAGCGCGACAGGCCCTAGTGGCGAGCAGTACTTC CASSATGPSGEQYF TRBV6-1 NA TRBJ2-7 NA
TGTGCCAGCAGTTTCCAAGGGACCCGCCAAGAGACCCAGTACTTC CASSFQGTRQETQYF TRBV6-9 NA TRBJ2-5 once
TGTGCCAGCAGTCCCACCGGACAGTGGCCACCCCTCCACTTT CASSPTGQWPPLHF TRBV6-2/TRBV6-3 NA TRBJ1-6 medium-sized
TGTGCCAGCAGCCCGCCCGGCCTAGAATCTGATGAGCAGTTCTTC CASSPPGLESDEQFF TRBV16 NA TRBJ2-1 NA
TGTGCCAGCAGCTCCCTTCTGGGGGGTTCCTACGAGCAGTACTTC CASSSLLGGSYEQYF TRBV7-8 NA TRBJ2-7 NA
TGTGCCAGTACCAGGGGTTACACTGAAGCTTTCTTT CASTRGYTEAFF TRBV19 NA TRBJ1-1 NA
TGCAGTGCTAGAGGGACAGTTCCACTTGAAGCTTTCTTT CSARGTVPLEAFF TRBV20-1 NA TRBJ1-1 NA
TGTGCCAGTAGTGCCAGGACCCTCGGCTACACCTTC CASSARTLGYTF TRBV19 NA TRBJ1-2 many
TGTGCCAGCAGCGTGGGTCTTAGCGGGACACTCTACAATGAGCAGTTCTTC CASSVGLSGTLYNEQFF TRBV9 TRBD2 TRBJ2-1 NA
TGTGCCAGCAGCATATGGGACAGTGAAGATACGCAGTATTTT CASSIWDSEDTQYF TRBV11-3 TRBD1 TRBJ2-3 NA
TGCAGCGTTGACCTTTCCGGACACTATGGCTACACCTTC CSVDLSGHYGYTF TRBV29-1 NA TRBJ1-2 many
TGTGCCAGCTCACCGGACAGGCTGGAGTATAGCAATCAGCCCCAGCATTTT CASSPDRLEYSNQPQHF TRBV18 TRBD1 TRBJ1-5 many
TGTGCCAGCACCAGTTATCTCGAGGCTTTCTTT CASTSYLEAFF TRBV6-1 NA TRBJ1-1 few
TGTGCCAGCAGTTTACATGTCTTTGCTGAAGCTTTCTTT CASSLHVFAEAFF TRBV27 NA TRBJ1-1 NA
TGTGCCAGCAGCTCAAGGACTAGCGATTACCTCACAGATACGCAGTATTTT CASSSRTSDYLTDTQYF TRBV7-9 TRBD2 TRBJ2-3 NA
TGCGCCAGCAGCCAAGATCGGAGCGGGGGGGCCACAAACATTCAGTACTTC CASSQDRSGGATNIQYF TRBV4-3 TRBD2 TRBJ2-4 medium-sized
TGTGCCAGCAGCCGGACAGACAATGAGCAGTTCTTC CASSRTDNEQFF TRBV3-1 NA TRBJ2-1 NA
TGTGCCAGCAGAATAGGGAGGTTCCAAGAGACCCAGTACTTC CASRIGRFQETQYF TRBV7-2 NA TRBJ2-5 once
TGTGCCAGCAGTTTACCCCCAGGGGACGTTCAGTACTTC CASSLPPGDVQYF TRBV27 NA TRBJ2-5 NA
TGTGCCAGCAGTTACCGTCCGTTATTGACAGGGGAAAAGGAGCAGTACTTC CASSYRPLLTGEKEQYF TRBV6-6 TRBD1 TRBJ2-7 NA
TGTGCCAGCAGTTACTCCGGGGGGGCTCAGCCCCAGCATTTT CASSYSGGAQPQHF TRBV6-2/TRBV6-3 NA TRBJ1-5 NA
TGTGCCAGCAGCGTTGGGACACACTATGGCTACACCTTC CASSVGTHYGYTF TRBV7-9 NA TRBJ1-2 few
TGTGCCAGCAGCCAAGATAAGCTCTCCTACGAGCAGTACTTC CASSQDKLSYEQYF TRBV4-2 NA TRBJ2-7 NA
TGCAGTGCTAGCGAGGGTTGGAATCAGCCCCAGCATTTT CSASEGWNQPQHF TRBV20-1 NA TRBJ1-5 few
TGTGCCAGCAGTCCCCCCGGGACAGGGCGCTATGGCTACACCTTC CASSPPGTGRYGYTF TRBV6-2/TRBV6-3 TRBD1 TRBJ1-2 NA
TGCAGTGCTAGAGGGAGGGGGCGTGAAGCTTTCTTT CSARGRGREAFF TRBV20-1 TRBD1 TRBJ1-1 NA
TGTGCCAGCACCTTTACACTCTCGAGCTCCTACGAGCAGTACTTC CASTFTLSSSYEQYF TRBV28 NA TRBJ2-7 NA
TGTGCCAGCAGTCTTCTCGCGGGGGCCTACGAGCAGTACTTC CASSLLAGAYEQYF TRBV6-2/TRBV6-3 TRBD2 TRBJ2-7 NA